The 23 T cell receptor beta chains listed next were all sequenced from one sample in a study of response to subunit inactivated influenza vaccine. TCRdb re-called the RT-PCR reads with MiXCR, one entry per CDR3 protein. The sample has under 950,000 distinct CDR3 sequences; about 20% are singletons. The source was PBMCs from blood, collected 4 to 6 days after vaccination. These receptors came from a man over 45 who received an inactivated influenza vaccine.

This clonotype was counted at least ten times. The chain joins TRBV14 to TRBJ2-1; D is uncertain. The CDR3 contains 11 residues. V was shortened by 5 bases and J by 5 bases, with 4 bases between the two germline ends. CDR1 is SGHDN, CDR2 FVKESK, per germline. CDR3 in amino acids: CASSVNNEQFF. CDR3 bases: TGTGCCAGCAGCGTGAACAATGAGCAGTTCTTC.

In its sample, this clonotype was seen a few times. The chain employs TRBV2 and TRBJ2-3; no reliable D call. Germline CDR1 reads SNHLY; CDR2 reads FYNNEI. The CDR3 consists of 13 residues. V dropped 4 bases and J dropped 6 bases, with 11 bases sitting between them. The CDR3, as DNA: TGTGCCAGCAGTGCCATCGAGACCGATACGCAGTATTTT. This encodes CASSAIETDTQYF.

This clonotype occurred many times. V and J are TRBV6-5 and TRBJ2-7; perhaps TRBD2 as D (5 bases). V lost 0 bases to trimming and J lost 9 bases, with 21 bases between them. The CDR3 consists of 16 residues. CDR1 and CDR2 from the germline V gene are MNHEY and SVGAGI. This CDR3 is CASSYSKSLDLEGQYF. The CDR3 DNA reads TGTGCCAGCAGTTACTCCAAAAGTCTGGACCTCGAGGGGCAGTACTTC.

The CDR3 region has the DNA TGTGCCAGCAGCTTGTATCCGGACACCGGGGAGCTGTTTTTT. Its translation is CASSLYPDTGELFF. The chain recombines TRBV7-2 with TRBJ2-2, with D hard to call. This CDR3 has 14 amino acids. In germline, CDR1 is SGHTA, CDR2 FQGNSA. The V end lost 3 bases, the J end lost 3 bases, and 8 bases lay between the germline ends. The full variable domain, with the rest looked up from reference TRBV7-2 and TRBJ2-2, is GAGVSQSPSNKVTEKGKDVELRCDPISGHTALYWYRQSLGQGLEFLIYFQGNSAPDKSGLPSDRFSAERTGGSVSTLTIQRTQQEDSAVYLCASSLYPDTGELFFGEGSRLTVL.

This clonotype has a handful of counts. The chain recombines TRBV10-2 with TRBJ2-7, with TRBD2 matching over 10 bases. Unmatched junction bases numbered 9, after V lost 6 bases and J lost 1 base. Germline-derived CDR1 and CDR2 are WSHSY and SAAADI. CDR3 size: 16 residues. The CDR3 region is CASRDPPTSGSYEQYF. In DNA, the CDR3 is TGCGCCAGCAGGGACCCCCCGACTAGCGGGTCCTACGAGCAGTACTTC.

The V call is TRBV2, the J call TRBJ2-3; 16 positions agree with TRBD2. The CDR3 runs 16 residues. With 6 bases clipped from V and 6 bases from J, the junction kept 6 bases outside the gene matches. The germline CDR1 and CDR2 sequences are SNHLY and FYNNEI. CDR3 loop: CASRETGLAGGDTQYF. CDR3 DNA sequence: TGTGCCAGCAGAGAGACGGGACTAGCGGGAGGGGATACGCAGTATTTT.

This clonotype occurred a few times. The rearrangement joins TRBV20-1 to TRBJ1-1; D remains unclear. This CDR3 contains 12 residues. V was cut by 6 bases and J by 2 bases, with 10 bases left in between. Germline V CDR1 and CDR2: DFQATT, SNEGSKA (reference sequence). CDR3 DNA sequence: TGCAGTGCCACCACACCTAACACTGAAGCTTTCTTT. This gives the protein CSATTPNTEAFF.

CDR3 amino acids: CASILVLAEYNEQFF. In DNA, the CDR3 is TGCGCCAGCATCTTAGTTCTAGCAGAATACAATGAGCAGTTCTTC. This chain connects TRBV5-1 to TRBJ2-1; tentatively, D is TRBD2 (5 bases). The CDR3 extends over 15 amino acids. Trimming took off 6 bases at V and 4 bases at J, with 17 bases between the two ends. Germline values: CDR1 SGHRS, CDR2 YFSETQ.

The V gene is TRBV20-1, the J gene TRBJ1-2, with 9 bases that match TRBD1. Germline lookup yields CDR1 DFQATT and CDR2 SNEGSKA (reference sequence). With V trimmed by 5 bases and J by 2 bases, 6 bases remained unmatched. The CDR3 has 14 amino acids. The CDR3 spells CSALTGGLNYGYTF. In DNA, the CDR3 is TGCAGTGCTCTTACAGGGGGCCTGAACTATGGCTACACCTTC.

The chain employs TRBV20-1 and TRBJ2-6; 8 bases map to TRBD1. The junction had 9 bases not matched to a gene; V was cut back by 8 bases and J by 0 bases. Germline V CDR1 and CDR2: DFQATT, SNEGSKA (reference sequence). The CDR3 covers 16 residues. For the CDR3, the DNA is TGCAGTTCCGGGACAGGCCGCACCTCTGGGGCCAACGTCCTGACTTTC. It is translated as CSSGTGRTSGANVLTF.

This clonotype occurred once. The rearrangement joins TRBV18 to TRBJ2-2, with D possibly being TRBD2 (5 bases). Germline CDR1 is KGHSH and CDR2 is LQKENI. This CDR3 has 16 amino acids. V gave up 6 bases and J gave up 4 bases, with 18 bases separating them. CDR3 bases: TGTGCCAGCTCCCCAAGTCGGCAGGAGGTCACCGGGGAGCTGTTTTTT. It specifies CASSPSRQEVTGELFF.

The chain links TRBV25-1 to TRBJ2-7, with a possible D match to TRBD2 (6 bases). Germline-derived CDR1 and CDR2 are MGHDK and SYGVNS. V was shortened by 3 bases and J by 2 bases, with 14 bases between the two germline ends. The length of the CDR3 is 15 residues. The CDR3 loop reads CASSDFELAPYEQYF. The DNA for the CDR3 is TGTGCCAGCAGTGATTTCGAACTAGCACCCTACGAGCAGTACTTC.

The gene calls are TRBV28 and TRBJ2-2; D not certain. This CDR3 is 15 amino acids long. The germline V gene encodes CDR1 MDHEN and CDR2 SYDVKM. V shed 5 bases and J shed 2 bases, with 12 bases lying between them. The chain's CDR3 is CASSPQSGNTGELFF. DNA for the CDR3: TGTGCCAGCAGTCCACAGTCGGGTAACACCGGGGAGCTGTTTTTT.

Regarding this clonotype: Given a much more abundant clone one base away, this may be a read error. V is TRBV6-2 or TRBV6-3 and J is TRBJ2-3; 13 positions match TRBD2. The CDR3 loop spans 16 amino acids. The germline V gene encodes CDR1 MNHEY and CDR2 SVGEGT. The CDR3 sequence: CSSITGLAGATDTQYF. CDR3 DNA: TGTTCCAGCATCACCGGACTAGCGGGAGCGACAGATACGCAGTATTTT.

The chain joins TRBV12-3 or TRBV12-4 to TRBJ2-7; TRBD2 is a possible D gene (5 bases). V dropped 2 bases and J dropped 7 bases, with 15 bases sitting between them. The CDR3 spans 14 residues. CDR3 in amino acids: CASSLPAGRQEQYF. CDR3 bases: TGTGCCAGCAGTTTACCCGCGGGTCGGCAAGAGCAGTACTTC.

As regards this clonotype: A much larger clone sits a single nucleotide away, making a read error possible. Likely a read error: the CDR3 ends without its conserved phenylalanine or tryptophan. The rearrangement joins TRBV7-8 to TRBJ2-1, with 12 bases identical to TRBD2. V was pared by 5 bases and J by 6 bases, with 5 bases of the junction left unmatched. Germline CDR1 is SGHVS and CDR2 is FQNEAQ. CDR3 length: 15 amino acids. DNA of the CDR3: TGTGCCAGCAGCGGGAGGACTAGCGGGGCCAATGAGCAGTTCTTA. It is translated as CASSGRTSGANEQFL.

The chain uses TRBV10-3 and TRBJ2-1, with D perhaps matching TRBD1 or TRBD2 (5 bases each). Trimming pared 0 bases from V and 11 bases from J, leaving 14 bases between. The CDR3 is 14 residues long. The germline CDR1 and CDR2 sequences are ENHRY and SYGVKD. The CDR3 loop reads CAISESSLGDKQFF. The CDR3 coding sequence is TGTGCCATCAGTGAGTCGAGTTTGGGGGATAAGCAGTTCTTC.

The rearrangement links TRBV12-3 or TRBV12-4 to TRBJ2-5; D is tentatively TRBD1 or TRBD2 (6 bases each). V was trimmed by 7 bases and J by 5 bases, leaving 14 bases between them. This CDR3 contains 13 residues. The CDR3 DNA sequence: TGTGCCAGCAATTTTTCGGGGGCTGAGACCCAGTACTTC. Its translation is CASNFSGAETQYF.

This chain uses TRBV21-1 with TRBJ2-5; whether TRBD1, the table's D call, matches the DNA was not checked. TRBV21-1 is a recognized pseudogene. The CDR3 runs 14 residues. The DNA for the CDR3 is TGTGCCAGCAGACCCGGGACACCGGGAGAGACCCAGTACTTC. Translated, it gives CASRPGTPGETQYF.

This clonotype was observed many times. V gene TRBV10-3 combines with J gene TRBJ2-2; D remains unclear. V gave up 5 bases and J gave up 3 bases, with 4 bases separating them. The CDR3 consists of 12 residues. Germline V gene data show CDR1 as ENHRY and CDR2 as SYGVKD. DNA for the CDR3: TGTGCCATCAGTACTTACACCGGGGAGCTGTTTTTT. Translation: CAISTYTGELFF.

This clonotype was observed at least ten times. This sequence joins TRBV28 and TRBJ1-5; D call uncertain. V was pared by 6 bases and J by 3 bases, with 15 bases between. The germline V gene encodes CDR1 MDHEN and CDR2 SYDVKM. CDR3 size: 15 residues. CDR3 DNA sequence: TGTGCCAGCAGCCCGGGTGGCACCCTCAATCAGCCCCAGCATTTT. Protein product: CASSPGGTLNQPQHF.

This clonotype has ten or more counts. The chain recombines TRBV29-1 with TRBJ1-1; D possibly corresponds to TRBD1 (6 bases). The germline V gene encodes CDR1 SQVTM and CDR2 ANQGSEA. Trimming removed 7 bases from V and 1 base from J, with 13 bases in between. This CDR3 region has 13 residues. In DNA form, the CDR3 reads TGCAGCGGTGGAGGACAGTCGAACACTGAAGCTTTCTTT. Translation: CSGGGQSNTEAFF. Combining the CDR3 with reference TRBV29-1 and TRBJ1-1 gives the whole variable domain SAVISQKPSRDICQRGTSLTIQCQVDSQVTMMFWYRQQPGQSLTLIATANQGSEATYESGFVIDKFPISRPNLTFSTLTVSNMSPEDSSIYLCSGGGQSNTEAFFGQGTRLTVV.

The rearrangement joins TRBV20-1 to TRBJ2-3; weak D call: TRBD1 (5 bases). CDR1 DFQATT and CDR2 SNEGSKA come from the germline V gene (reference sequence). This CDR3 region has 13 residues. The CDR3 loop reads CSRVMGPTDTQYF. In DNA form, the CDR3 reads TGCAGCCGGGTTATGGGGCCGACAGATACGCAGTATTTT.